Below, 20 T cell receptor beta chains from the same sample are listed, as sequenced in a study of blood T cell repertoires in COVID-19. Only in-frame clones appear in the TCRdb table, and some are missing; sequencing was by immunoSEQ multiplex PCR. The sample has 90,000 to 140,000 clones, around 74% seen once. The material sequenced was peripheral blood. The receptors were sampled from a woman in her 70s with acute or convalescent COVID-19.

This chain connects TRBV2 to TRBJ2-1; D is possibly TRBD1 (5 bases). The V end lost 6 bases, the J end lost 7 bases, and 13 bases lay between the germline ends. This CDR3 spans 13 amino acids. Looked up from germline, CDR1 is SNHLY and CDR2 is FYNNEI. CDR3 DNA: TGTGCCAGCAGCCAAGACAGTTATAATGAGCAGTTCTTC. Protein product: CASSQDSYNEQFF.

V usage is TRBV19 and J usage is TRBJ1-2; D remains ambiguous. The CDR3 sequence is 14 residues long. The germline V gene has CDR1 LNHDA and CDR2 SQIVND (reference sequence). V lost 2 bases and J 2 bases, leaving 9 bases between the germline ends. The CDR3 reads CASSIWQENYGYTF. DNA for the CDR3: TGTGCCAGTAGTATATGGCAGGAAAACTATGGCTACACCTTC.

The genes are TRBV27 and TRBJ2-3; D gene uncertain. From germline, CDR1 is MNHEY and CDR2 SMNVEV (reference sequence). The CDR3 has 15 amino acids. The V end was cut by 0 bases, the J end by 1 base, with 8 bases between. The CDR3 here is CASSLSIAGTDTQYF. CDR3 coding DNA: TGTGCCAGCAGTTTATCGATAGCAGGCACAGATACGCAGTATTTT.

The chain employs TRBV24-1 and TRBJ2-1, with 9 bases matching TRBD1. CDR3 size: 16 residues. The germline CDR1 and CDR2 sequences are KGHDR and SFDVKD. V shed 3 bases and J 3 bases; nucleotides not matched to a gene: 5. CDR3 protein: CATSDVGTGIYNEQFF. The CDR3 bases are TGTGCCACCAGTGATGTAGGGACAGGGATCTACAATGAGCAGTTCTTC.

In this sample, this clone turned up once. The gene calls are TRBV4-3 and TRBJ1-2; 7 nucleotides match TRBD1. This CDR3 region has 14 residues. CDR1 is LGHNA and CDR2 is YSLEER in the germline V gene. The V segment lost 0 bases and the J segment 5 bases; nucleotides outside the gene matches: 3. The CDR3, as DNA: TGCGCCAGCAGCCAAGACAAGACAGGGTATGGCTACACCTTC. Translating it yields CASSQDKTGYGYTF.

V and J are TRBV6-6 and TRBJ1-2; no reliable D call. Trimming shortened V by 4 bases and J by 0 bases, and 9 bases separated the two germline ends. CDR3 size: 14 residues. Germline lookup yields CDR1 MNHNY and CDR2 SVGAGI (reference sequence). CDR3 nucleotides: TGTGCCAGCAGTTCCCGGAGGACTAACTATGGCTACACCTTC. Amino acid sequence: CASSSRRTNYGYTF.

This clone was counted between two and nine times. V usage is TRBV11-3 and J usage is TRBJ1-5; unclear D gene. Germline loops: CDR1 SGHNT, CDR2 YENEEA. This CDR3 has 11 amino acids. V gave up 4 bases and J gave up 4 bases, with 2 bases separating them. CDR3 coding DNA: TGTGCCAGCAGCTCGAATCAGCCCCAGCATTTT. Translation gives CASSSNQPQHF. Looking up the rest from reference TRBV11-3 and TRBJ1-5 gives the full variable domain: EAGVVQSPRYKIIEKKQPVAFWCNPISGHNTLYWYLQNLGQGPELLIRYENEEAVDDSQLPKDRFSAERLKGVDSTLKIQPAELGDSAVYLCASSSNQPQHFGDGTRLSIL.

V usage is TRBV7-7 and J usage is TRBJ2-1; no reliable D call. V dropped 5 bases and J dropped 4 bases, with 18 bases sitting between them. The CDR3 covers 16 residues. CDR1 is SSHAT and CDR2 is FNYEAQ in the germline V gene (reference sequence). This CDR3 reads CASSKEAYNAYNEQFF. CDR3 nucleotides: TGTGCCAGCAGCAAAGAGGCGTACAACGCATACAATGAGCAGTTCTTC.

The CDR3 DNA sequence: TGCGCCAGCAGCCCCGGGAGGGGGGACCGGTACAATGAGCAGTTCTTC. Translated, it gives CASSPGRGDRYNEQFF. J is TRBJ2-1 and V is TRBV5-1, with TRBD2 identical over 8 bases. This CDR3 has 16 residues. V was clipped by 4 bases and J by 4 bases; unmatched bases: 10. CDR1 and CDR2 (germline): SGHRS, YFSETQ. The whole variable domain, remainder taken from reference TRBV5-1 and TRBJ2-1, is KAGVTQTPRYLIKTRGQQVTLSCSPISGHRSVSWYQQTPGQGLQFLFEYFSETQRNKGNFPGRFSGRQFSNSRSEMNVSTLELGDSALYLCASSPGRGDRYNEQFFGPGTRLTVL.

In this sample, this clone turned up a few times. V and J are TRBV30 and TRBJ1-6, with 7 bases that match TRBD1. Germline V gene data show CDR1 as GTSNPN and CDR2 as SVGIG (reference sequence). CDR3 size: 16 residues. The V gene end was trimmed by 1 base and the J gene end by 6 bases; junction bases not matched to a gene: 9. The CDR3 here is CAWSDPLNRGNSPLHF. CDR3 nucleotide sequence: TGTGCCTGGAGTGACCCTTTAAACAGGGGTAATTCACCCCTCCACTTT. The full variable domain, completed using reference TRBV30 and TRBJ1-6, is SQTIHQWPATLVQPVGSPLSLECTVEGTSNPNLYWYRQAAGRGLQLLFYSVGIGQISSEVPQNLSASRPQDRQFILSSKKLLLSDSGFYLCAWSDPLNRGNSPLHFGNGTRLTVT.

The chain employs TRBV2 and TRBJ1-3; 7 bases match TRBD1. The CDR3 is 16 amino acids. With 6 bases clipped from V and 4 bases from J, the junction kept 12 bases outside the gene matches. Germline assignment: CDR1 SNHLY and CDR2 FYNNEI. Here the CDR3 DNA reads TGTGCCAGCAGAGATCCGGGACAGTCCTCGGGAAACACCATATATTTT. Protein product: CASRDPGQSSGNTIYF. Filled out from reference TRBV2 and TRBJ1-3, the complete variable domain reads EPEVTQTPSHQVTQMGQEVILRCVPISNHLYFYWYRQILGQKVEFLVSFYNNEISEKSEIFDDQFSVERPDGSNFTLKIRSTKLEDSAMYFCASRDPGQSSGNTIYFGEGSWLTVV.

The chain has TRBV18 and TRBJ2-7, with TRBD1 matching over 11 bases. After removal of 2 bases from V and 3 bases from J, the junction contained 3 bases not matched to a gene. Germline V gene sequence: CDR1 KGHSH, CDR2 LQKENI. The CDR3 runs to 15 residues. CDR3 in amino acids: CASSPYGTGGYEQYF. In nucleotides, the CDR3 is TGTGCCAGCTCACCATACGGGACAGGGGGCTACGAGCAGTACTTC.

The chain joins TRBV10-3 to TRBJ2-1; 7 positions agree with TRBD2. CDR3 length equals 17 residues. Germline values: CDR1 ENHRY, CDR2 SYGVKD. V lost 3 bases, J lost 7 bases, and 15 bases stayed unmatched. The CDR3 DNA reads as TGTGCCATCAGTGAACTCAGGACTAGTTCGAGTAGTAATGAGCAGTTCTTC. Protein product: CAISELRTSSSSNEQFF.

The V gene is TRBV5-4, the J gene TRBJ2-2; TRBD2 matches at 7 bases. CDR3 length equals 15 residues. Germline CDR1 and CDR2: SGHNT and YYREEE (reference sequence). The trim removed 4 bases at V and 1 base at J, leaving 4 bases unmatched. As DNA, the CDR3 is TGTGCCAGCAGCCCGCCTAGCGGGAACACCGGGGAGCTGTTTTTT. Encoded protein: CASSPPSGNTGELFF.

The rearrangement links TRBV11-1 to TRBJ1-1, with D tentatively TRBD1 (5 bases). Trimming cost V 1 base and J 7 bases, with 19 bases left between them. CDR3 length: 16 amino acids. Germline values: CDR1 SGHAT, CDR2 FQDESV (reference sequence). The CDR3 bases are TGTGCCAGCAGCTTAGGGGACGTTCGGGGGTCGGGTGAAGCTTTCTTT. Residues: CASSLGDVRGSGEAFF.

V is TRBV5-6 and J is TRBJ1-2, with TRBD1 identical over 10 bases. Unmatched junction bases numbered 8, after V lost 4 bases and J lost 8 bases. Germline CDR1 and CDR2: SGHDT and YYEEEE. This CDR3 comprises 14 residues. The CDR3 loop reads CASSAPGQGSGYTF. Here the CDR3 DNA reads TGTGCCAGCAGCGCGCCGGGACAGGGGAGCGGCTACACCTTC.

The rearrangement uses TRBV18 and TRBJ2-5; 9 bases fit TRBD2. The length of the CDR3 is 15 residues. The germline CDR1 and CDR2 sequences are KGHSH and LQKENI. Unmatched junction bases numbered 4, after V lost 2 bases and J lost 3 bases. CDR3 protein: CASSPAGGKKETQYF. CDR3 DNA: TGTGCCAGCTCACCAGCGGGGGGGAAAAAAGAGACCCAGTACTTC.

CDR3 region: CASSRDRSGETQYF. Here the CDR3 DNA reads TGTGCCAGCAGCAGGGACAGGTCCGGGGAGACCCAGTACTTC. The V gene is TRBV2, the J gene TRBJ2-5; 8 nucleotides line up with TRBD1. CDR3 length: 14 residues. The ends lost 6 bases at V and 5 bases at J; junction bases unmatched: 8. Germline CDR1 is SNHLY and CDR2 is FYNNEI.

V and J are TRBV28 and TRBJ1-2; TRBD1 is a possible D gene (5 bases). The V gene lost 3 bases and the J gene lost 5 bases, with 10 bases spanning the gap. Germline V CDR1 and CDR2: MDHEN, SYDVKM. The CDR3 runs 13 residues. Here the CDR3 DNA reads TGTGCCAGCAGTTTCGACAGAAGATATGGCTACACCTTC. Translating gives CASSFDRRYGYTF.

The chain has TRBV7-9 and TRBJ2-5; 7 bases are shared with TRBD1. Germline V CDR1 and CDR2: SEHNR, FQNEAQ (reference sequence). V shed 2 bases, J shed 2 bases, and the junction held 5 bases outside the gene matches. The CDR3 covers 15 residues. The CDR3 region is CASSLRTGLQETQYF. CDR3 in DNA: TGTGCCAGCAGCTTAAGGACAGGTCTACAAGAGACCCAGTACTTC.